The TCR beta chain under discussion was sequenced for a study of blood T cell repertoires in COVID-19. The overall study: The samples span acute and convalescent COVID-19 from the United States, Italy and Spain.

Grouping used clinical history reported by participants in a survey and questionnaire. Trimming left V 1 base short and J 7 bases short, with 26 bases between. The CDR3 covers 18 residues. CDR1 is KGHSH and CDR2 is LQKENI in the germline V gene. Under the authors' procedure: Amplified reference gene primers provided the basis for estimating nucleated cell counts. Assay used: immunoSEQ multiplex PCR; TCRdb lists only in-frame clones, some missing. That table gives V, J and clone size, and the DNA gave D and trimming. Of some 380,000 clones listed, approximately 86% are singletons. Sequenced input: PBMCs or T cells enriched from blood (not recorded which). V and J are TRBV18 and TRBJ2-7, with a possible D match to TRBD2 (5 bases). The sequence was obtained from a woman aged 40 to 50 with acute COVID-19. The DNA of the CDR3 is TGTGCCAGCTCACCACTCGCCCCAACGGTCCGGGGTAAGCAGGAGCAGTACTTC. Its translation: CASSPLAPTVRGKQEQYF.